These 13 T cell receptor beta chains were all obtained from the same sample, sequenced in a study of blood T cell repertoires in COVID-19. The data were produced by immunoSEQ multiplex PCR, yet TCRdb's version contains in-frame clones alone and is incomplete. The repertoire holds under 150,000 clones, with under 90% as singletons. Material for sequencing was peripheral blood. Every receptor here comes from a woman aged 55-70 years with active or convalescent COVID-19.

The CDR3 reads CASSPRAGAGYEQYF. DNA for the CDR3: TGTGCCAGCAGCCCGCGAGCCGGCGCGGGCTACGAGCAGTACTTC. The chain recombines TRBV9 with TRBJ2-7; tentative D call: TRBD2 (5 bases). Germline CDR1 and CDR2: SGDLS and YYNGEE. The length of the CDR3 is 15 residues. V lost 4 bases to trimming and J lost 3 bases, with 17 bases between them.

The V gene is TRBV5-1, the J gene TRBJ1-5, with TRBD1 identical over 7 bases. With V trimmed by 4 bases and J by 3 bases, 7 bases remained unmatched. The CDR3 is made up of 15 amino acids. The germline V gene encodes CDR1 SGHRS and CDR2 YFSETQ. The CDR3 is CASSAYGTANQPQHF. In DNA form, the CDR3 reads TGCGCCAGCAGCGCATACGGGACAGCCAATCAGCCCCAGCATTTT. Full variable domain (rest looked up from reference TRBV5-1 and TRBJ1-5): KAGVTQTPRYLIKTRGQQVTLSCSPISGHRSVSWYQQTPGQGLQFLFEYFSETQRNKGNFPGRFSGRQFSNSRSEMNVSTLELGDSALYLCASSAYGTANQPQHFGDGTRLSIL.

This chain joins TRBV25-1 and TRBJ2-1; TRBD2 is a possible D gene (7 bases). The CDR3 has 14 amino acids. Germline lookup yields CDR1 MGHDK and CDR2 SYGVNS. Trimming stripped 6 bases from V and 2 bases from J, with 11 bases between. The CDR3 coding sequence is TGTGCCAGCAGGGAGGGGGGGCCCTACAATGAGCAGTTCTTC. This codes for CASREGGPYNEQFF.

V is TRBV20-1 and J is TRBJ1-2; 9 bases line up with TRBD1. Germline lookup yields CDR1 DFQATT and CDR2 SNEGSKA (reference sequence). This CDR3 is built from 15 residues. The V gene end was trimmed by 3 bases and the J gene end by 12 bases; junction bases not matched to a gene: 17. The CDR3 DNA follows: TGCAGTGCTAGTGACACCCTCCCGGGACAGGGAACAAACACCTTC. Protein sequence: CSASDTLPGQGTNTF.

This clone has a handful of counts. The V call is TRBV11-2, the J call TRBJ2-2, with D maybe TRBD2 (5 bases). In germline, CDR1 is SGHAT, CDR2 FQNNGV. The CDR3 length is 14 residues. Trimming removed 1 base from V and 5 bases from J, with 8 bases in between. CDR3 residues: CASSLVGRTGELFF. The CDR3, as DNA: TGTGCCAGCAGCTTAGTTGGGAGAACCGGGGAGCTGTTTTTT.

The sample holds one count of this clone. The chain recombines TRBV12-5 with TRBJ2-3; 9 nucleotides align to TRBD2. From germline, CDR1 is LGHNT and CDR2 FRNRAP. This CDR3 region has 17 residues. J was trimmed by 0 bases and V by 1 base; bases with no gene match: 5. The CDR3 DNA follows: TGTGCTAGTGGTTTGGGGGCTAGCGGGATTAGCACAGATACGCAGTATTTT. Amino acids: CASGLGASGISTDTQYF.

V is TRBV2 and J is TRBJ2-5; 10 positions match TRBD2. This CDR3 spans 13 amino acids. The V gene end was trimmed by 5 bases and the J gene end by 4 bases; junction bases not matched to a gene: 1. In germline, CDR1 is SNHLY, CDR2 FYNNEI. The CDR3 DNA follows: TGTGCCAGCAGTAGGACTAGCGGAGAGACCCAGTACTTC. This gives the protein CASSRTSGETQYF.

J is TRBJ2-3 and V is TRBV11-2; D possibly corresponds to TRBD1 (6 bases). Germline lookup yields CDR1 SGHAT and CDR2 FQNNGV. The length of the CDR3 is 14 residues. V was cut by 8 bases and J by 4 bases, with 16 bases left in between. The CDR3 coding sequence is TGTGCCAGCCGGATTATACAGGGCGCAGATACGCAGTATTTT. It yields the protein CASRIIQGADTQYF. Full variable domain (outside the CDR3, taken from reference TRBV11-2 and TRBJ2-3): EAGVAQSPRYKIIEKRQSVAFWCNPISGHATLYWYQQILGQGPKLLIQFQNNGVVDDSQLPKDRFSAERLKGVDSTLKIQPAKLEDSAVYLCASRIIQGADTQYFGPGTRLTVL.

The chain carries TRBV19 and TRBJ2-3; TRBD2 matches 8 bases. Germline CDR1 is LNHDA and CDR2 is SQIVND (reference sequence). The ends lost 4 bases at V and 2 bases at J; junction bases unmatched: 8. This CDR3 comprises 16 residues. CDR3 coding DNA: TGTGCCAGTAGTAATTCACTAGCGGACAACACAGATACGCAGTATTTT. The encoded protein is CASSNSLADNTDTQYF.

The rearrangement links TRBV28 to TRBJ2-5, with a tentative D call TRBD1 (5 bases). The CDR3 extends over 15 amino acids. V lost 1 base and J lost 1, with 10 bases in between. The germline V gene has CDR1 MDHEN and CDR2 SYDVKM. The CDR3 region is CASSLLSGIQETQYF. The CDR3, as DNA: TGTGCCAGCAGTTTATTGTCAGGGATCCAAGAGACCCAGTACTTC.

The V call is TRBV18, the J call TRBJ2-1, with 9 positions matching TRBD1. With V trimmed by 4 bases and J by 1 base, 5 bases remained unmatched. CDR3 length: 16 amino acids. The V gene's germline CDR1 is KGHSH and CDR2 LQKENI. The CDR3 here is CASSHRTGDSYNEQFF. The CDR3 DNA sequence: TGTGCCAGCTCACATCGGACAGGGGATTCCTACAATGAGCAGTTCTTC.

This clone showed up just a few times. This chain joins TRBV11-2 and TRBJ2-5; D perhaps matches TRBD2 (6 bases). Per the germline V gene, CDR1 is SGHAT and CDR2 is FQNNGV. The length of the CDR3 is 15 residues. Between the trimmed V and J ends, which lost 3 bases and 4 bases, there was a span of 15 bases. The CDR3 reads CASSFPTPGGETQYF. The CDR3 nucleotides read TGTGCCAGCAGCTTCCCCACTCCCGGGGGAGAGACCCAGTACTTC.

This clone appeared a few times. The chain couples TRBV10-1 to TRBJ2-5; D is possibly TRBD1 (7 bases). This CDR3 is 15 amino acids long. The ends were cut back, 6 bases at V and 2 bases at J, with 16 bases in the middle. From germline, CDR1 is WNHNN and CDR2 SYGVQD (reference sequence). The CDR3 loop is CASRGGRTGQETQYF. CDR3 coding DNA: TGCGCCAGCAGAGGGGGGCGGACAGGTCAAGAGACCCAGTACTTC.